This T cell receptor beta chain is drawn from a study of cytomegalovirus exposure and HLA in healthy donors. General study points: A later examination showed that TCR association rates differed by HLA locus, with DRB1 most and HLA-C fewest. CMV serostatus was the only immune exposure information that was available.

The CDR3 has 12 amino acids. Per germline, CDR1 SEHNR and CDR2 FQNEAQ (reference sequence). Trimming removed 7 bases at V and 0 bases at J, with 5 bases between. PCR primers comprised 60 Vbeta and 13 Jbeta primers. Here immunoSEQ multiplex PCR was the method, and the copy in TCRdb shows in-frame clones only, minus some. The profile shows some 140,000 clones, 73% of them singletons. As for this clone: The target antigen is unknown.

The receptor's source is a woman in her 40s in good health and CMV-seronegative. Sample: PBMCs. This chain links TRBV7-9 with TRBJ2-3; D gene ambiguous. The CDR3 DNA is TGTGCCAGCACCCTTAGCACAGATACGCAGTATTTT. The encoded protein is CASTLSTDTQYF.